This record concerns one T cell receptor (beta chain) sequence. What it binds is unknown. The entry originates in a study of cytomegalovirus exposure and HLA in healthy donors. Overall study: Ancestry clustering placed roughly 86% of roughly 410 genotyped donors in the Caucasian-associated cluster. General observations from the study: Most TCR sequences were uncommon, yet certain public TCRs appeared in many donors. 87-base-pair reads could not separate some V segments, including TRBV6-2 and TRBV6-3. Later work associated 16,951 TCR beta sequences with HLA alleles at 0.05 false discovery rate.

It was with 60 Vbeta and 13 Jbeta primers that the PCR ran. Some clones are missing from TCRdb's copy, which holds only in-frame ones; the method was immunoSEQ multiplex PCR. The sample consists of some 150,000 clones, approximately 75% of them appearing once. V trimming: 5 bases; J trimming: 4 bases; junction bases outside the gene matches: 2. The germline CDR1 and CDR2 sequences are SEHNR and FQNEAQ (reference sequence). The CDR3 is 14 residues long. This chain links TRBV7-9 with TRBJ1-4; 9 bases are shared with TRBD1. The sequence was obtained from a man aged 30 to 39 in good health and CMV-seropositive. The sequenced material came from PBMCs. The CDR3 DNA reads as TGTGCCAGCAGCCGGACAGGGGATAATGAAAAACTGTTTTTT. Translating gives CASSRTGDNEKLFF.